A single sample gave rise to the 11 T cell receptor beta chains below, sequenced in a study of shared T cell receptors in the human thymus. Produced via immunoSEQ multiplex PCR; TCRdb's table is partial and in-frame only. The sample includes approximately 760,000 clones, approximately 85% of them seen just once. A further study also used this sample, focusing on human thymus T cells.

Sequenced: thymocytes. The receptors stem from a girl under three years old with a congenital heart defect.

The chain joins TRBV6-5 to TRBJ1-2; possibly TRBD1 for D (5 bases). The CDR3 has 15 amino acids. The germline V gene has CDR1 MNHEY and CDR2 SVGAGI. V was cut by 0 bases and J by 8 bases, with 16 bases left in between. CDR3 region: CASSYSPRGGGGYTF. Here the CDR3 DNA reads TGTGCCAGCAGTTACTCCCCGCGGGGGGGAGGAGGCTACACCTTC.

This clone was observed a few times. The chain employs TRBV21-1 and TRBJ1-4; TRBD1 is the table's D call and was not checked against the DNA. TRBV21-1 is a listed pseudogene. The CDR3 loop spans 18 amino acids. The chain's CDR3 is CASSKARQGVDTNEKLFF. In nucleotides, the CDR3 is TGTGCCAGCAGCAAAGCACGACAGGGGGTTGATACTAATGAAAAACTGTTTTTT.

This clone appeared once. The chain recombines TRBV7-9 with TRBJ2-6; D might be TRBD2 (5 bases). V was trimmed by 2 bases and J by 0 bases, leaving 17 bases between them. CDR1 SEHNR and CDR2 FQNEAQ come from the germline V gene (reference sequence). CDR3 length equals 19 residues. DNA of the CDR3: TGTGCCAGCAGCTTACTCGGGAACAGAAATCACTCTGGGGCCAACGTCCTGACTTTC. This encodes CASSLLGNRNHSGANVLTF.

The gene calls are TRBV5-1 and TRBJ1-1, with D possibly TRBD1 on 6 matching bases. Looked up from germline, CDR1 is SGHRS and CDR2 is YFSETQ. This CDR3 contains 14 residues. Trimming pared 2 bases from V and 2 bases from J, leaving 10 bases between. CDR3 loop: CASSFGRGNTEAFF. The CDR3 coding sequence is TGCGCCAGCAGCTTCGGCAGGGGAAACACTGAAGCTTTCTTT.

The rearrangement joins TRBV5-4 to TRBJ1-2; TRBD1 matches at 9 bases. The J segment lost 3 bases and the V segment lost 2 bases, leaving 17 bases of the junction unmatched. The germline V gene has CDR1 SGHNT and CDR2 YYREEE (reference sequence). This CDR3 is 19 amino acids long. The CDR3 DNA sequence: TGTGCCAGCAGCTTTGCCCAAAAAGGTACAGGGGGCTCCTACTATGGCTACACCTTC. Amino acid sequence: CASSFAQKGTGGSYYGYTF.

This chain links TRBV9 with TRBJ1-1; D is perhaps TRBD1 (6 bases). V lost 7 bases, J lost 0 bases, and 25 bases lay in between. CDR1 SGDLS and CDR2 YYNGEE come from the germline V gene. This CDR3 has 18 residues. The CDR3 is CASSLFGAGATLNTEAFF. CDR3 coding DNA: TGTGCCAGCTCGTTGTTTGGGGCAGGGGCCACTTTGAACACTGAAGCTTTCTTT. Variable domain in full (rest from reference TRBV9 and TRBJ1-1): DSGVTQTPKHLITATGQRVTLRCSPRSGDLSVYWYQQSLDQGLQFLIQYYNGEERAKGNILERFSAQQFPDLHSELNLSSLELGDSALYFCASSLFGAGATLNTEAFFGQGTRLTVV.

The table lists this clone with a count of one. V and J are TRBV28 and TRBJ1-2, with 9 bases lining up with TRBD1. Germline loops: CDR1 MDHEN, CDR2 SYDVKM. Trimming cost V 6 bases and J 3 bases; bases outside gene matches: 11. This CDR3 contains 16 residues. This CDR3 is CASSHVGDREHYGYTF. Written as DNA, the CDR3 is TGTGCCAGCAGCCACGTTGGGGACAGGGAACACTATGGCTACACCTTC.

The chain joins TRBV7-3 to TRBJ2-3; 7 nucleotides match TRBD1. V shed 5 bases and J 2 bases; nucleotides not matched to a gene: 4. Germline CDR1 is SGHTA and CDR2 is FQGTGA. This CDR3 has 14 residues. The CDR3 loop reads CASSLGQLTDTQYF. The DNA for the CDR3 is TGTGCCAGCAGCCTGGGACAGCTCACAGATACGCAGTATTTT.

This sequence joins TRBV5-6 and TRBJ1-1; weak D call: TRBD1 (6 bases). Germline-derived CDR1 and CDR2 are SGHDT and YYEEEE. The length of the CDR3 is 12 residues. The V and J ends lost 2 bases and 11 bases respectively, with 13 bases between them. CDR3 sequence: CASSFAGGDAFF. In nucleotides, the CDR3 is TGTGCCAGCAGCTTCGCGGGGGGCGACGCTTTCTTT.

The chain employs TRBV28 and TRBJ2-7; 7 bases are a match to TRBD1. The V gene end was trimmed by 5 bases and the J gene end by 3 bases; junction bases not matched to a gene: 19. CDR3 size: 18 residues. From germline, CDR1 is MDHEN and CDR2 SYDVKM. CDR3 coding DNA: TGTGCCAGCAGTAACGACTCCGGGACAGAAAAAACTCTCTACGAGCAGTACTTC. It translates to CASSNDSGTEKTLYEQYF.

A few counts support this clone. The J gene is TRBJ1-2, the V gene TRBV29-1; 8 bases match TRBD1. The V gene's germline CDR1 is SQVTM and CDR2 ANQGSEA. The CDR3 has 13 amino acids. The trim removed 6 bases at V and 4 bases at J, leaving 7 bases unmatched. CDR3 sequence: CSVGTGDSYGYTF. The CDR3 DNA is TGCAGCGTCGGGACAGGTGACTCCTATGGCTACACCTTC.